This T cell receptor (beta chain) was profiled in a study of T cell responses to AZD1222 COVID-19 vaccine (dated by TCRdb to the early 2020s). In terms of the full investigation: A total of just over 230 trial participants underwent TCR sequencing, of whom nearly 210 had received two doses of AZD1222 and around 25 had received two doses of the MenACWY control vaccine. Enrollment into the trials was organized by age into subgroups of 18-55, 56-69 and 70-plus years, and those subgroups contained roughly 150, 30 and 60 TCR-sequenced participants, respectively.

Broader findings and caveats from the paper: After two AZD1222 doses, spike-specific TCR breadth and depth were significantly higher than at day 0 and than in MenACWY recipients. Reportedly, close to half of the unique spike-specific TCRs recognized epitopes lying outside the regions that are mutated in the B.1.351 and B.1.1.7 variants. Participants were mostly white British, with more females than males. The authors suggested clonal diversity may have been underestimated. The 56-69-year group was small, and its depth increase did not reach significance, likely because of low power. Because no samples from the day 14 peak response were available, repertoires could be characterized only after the peak T cell response. Conclusions about previously exposed vaccinees were limited because only a handful of AZD1222 recipients were SARS-CoV-2 seropositive at baseline. The vaccine-associated CD4 TCRs covered the entire spike protein, and the dominant responses fell in regions 160-218 and 743-854.

Per the publication, the time point label means: about 28 days (+/-7) after the second vaccine dose. AZD1222 recipients with second doses at about 4 weeks or about 12 weeks were pooled, because spike-specific TCR depth and breadth did not differ between schedules. The vaccinee samples were drawn from two UK trials, COV001 and COV002, one of which was a single-blind randomized controlled phase 2/3 trial testing AZD1222 (ChAdOx1 nCoV-19) in healthy adults. For TCRbeta chain sequencing, PBMC samples from trial participants were taken at day 0 and at day 28 after the second dose. Trimming takes 3 bases off V and 4 bases off J; junction bases not matched to a gene: 9. From the cysteine through the phenylalanine, the CDR3 covers 16 amino acids. CDR3 DNA is the only sequence kept; it has 48 bases, read in frame from the first base. In the germline V gene (reference sequence), CDR1 corresponds to LNHDA and CDR2 to SQIVND.

About this clone itself: Its antigen is unknown. No base quality information exists; no much larger clone differs at one position.

The CDR3 regions of human TCRbeta chains were analyzed by immunosequencing. In the original analysis: TCRs in the repertoires were compared against a reference library of SARS-CoV-2-specific TCRs that had been generated with the MIRA antigen-specificity platform. Breadth meant the fraction of unique TCRs that were SARS-CoV-2-associated, whereas depth meant the fraction of total T cells that were SARS-CoV-2-associated. Each spike-specific TCR was assigned to its reactive spike region and to a CD4 or CD8 class using the MIRA data. Log10-transformed breadth and depth values were compared by one-way ANOVA with Sidak's multiple comparisons tests. This is the immuneACCESS table as TCRdb keeps it, with only in-frame sequences that have V and J called. A part of the clones is gone; compared with another copy, unresolved V genes explain less than half, and the rest is unexplained. That table is the source of V, J and clone size, and D and trimming were worked out from the DNA. Present in this sample are 120,000 or so clones, around 93% of which were seen just once. The ten largest clones add up to about 5% of the sample.

The sequence links TRBV19 to TRBJ2-1; 7 junctional bases match TRBD2. This clonotype originated in an adult who received the AZD1222 COVID-19 vaccine. Sequenced here: peripheral blood, sampled 28 days after the second AZD1222 dose. Here the CDR3 is given as CASSISAGDLYNEQFF. The nucleotide sequence is TGTGCCAGTAGTATTAGTGCGGGGGACCTGTACAATGAGCAGTTCTTC.